This TCR beta chain appears in the sequencing data of a study of identical twins. CDR3 length: 16 residues. CDR1 and CDR2 from the germline V gene are SGHRS and YFSETQ. Trimming took 0 bases from V and 0 from J; bases not matched to a gene: 4. TCRdb called the 5' RACE reads again in MiXCR, with one record for every CDR3 protein. This sample has 1,800,000 or so distinct CDR3 sequences, with under 35% found just once. The sequence derives from a newborn girl in good health. Sequenced input: cord blood. The chain links TRBV5-1 to TRBJ2-7; the match to TRBD1 covers 9 bases. CDR3 in DNA: TGCGCCAGCAGCTTGGCCGGGACAGGGTACTCCTACGAGCAGTACTTC. Translating gives CASSLAGTGYSYEQYF.